The 18 T cell receptor beta chains reported below all come from one sample, sequenced in a study of blood T cell repertoires in COVID-19 (TCRdb year 2020). Receptor libraries were prepared by the immunoSEQ multiplex PCR assay. Entries here come from immuneACCESS through TCRdb and include only in-frame sequences with V and J called. Some clones fail to appear in such tables; in the studies checked, an unresolved V gene covers under half of the shortfall, and the cause of the remainder is unknown. The sample profile shows 75,000 to 100,000 clones; about 87% of them were found once. The ten top clones hold 15% to 17% of the sample. The sequenced sample consisted of peripheral blood. The origin of the receptors is a human donor in a cohort sampled during active COVID-19.

The chain recombines TRBV10-2 with TRBJ1-4; no firm D call. Germline CDR1 and CDR2: WSHSY and SAAADI. This CDR3 contains 14 residues. V lost 3 bases and J 7 bases, leaving 12 bases between the germline ends. The DNA for the CDR3 is TGCGCCAGCAGTGATGGAGGGCGGTTTGAAAAACTGTTTTTT. Translated: CASSDGGRFEKLFF.

V and J are TRBV19 and TRBJ1-4; possible D gene TRBD1, 5 bases. The V end was cut by 3 bases, the J end by 3 bases, with 8 bases between. This CDR3 region has 14 residues. CDR1 LNHDA and CDR2 SQIVND come from the germline V gene (reference sequence). The CDR3 spells CASSMTVSNEKLFF. The CDR3 region has the DNA TGTGCCAGTAGTATGACAGTCTCTAATGAAAAACTGTTTTTT. Full variable domain (outside the CDR3, taken from reference TRBV19 and TRBJ1-4): DGGITQSPKYLFRKEGQNVTLSCEQNLNHDAMYWYRQDPGQGLRLIYYSQIVNDFQKGDIAEGYSVSREKKESFPLTVTSAQKNPTAFYLCASSMTVSNEKLFFGSGTQLSVL.

J is TRBJ1-3 and V is TRBV14; D is uncertain. The CDR3 is 15 residues long. Trimming shortened V by 1 base and J by 0 bases, and 7 bases separated the two germline ends. The germline V gene has CDR1 SGHDN and CDR2 FVKESK. CDR3 residues: CASSQVLSSGNTIYF. CDR3 in DNA: TGTGCCAGCAGCCAAGTATTGAGCTCTGGAAACACCATATATTTT.

The chain carries TRBV11-2 and TRBJ1-1; D unclear. Looked up from germline, CDR1 is SGHAT and CDR2 is FQNNGV. The CDR3 length is 13 residues. V shed 4 bases and J shed 0 bases, with 6 bases lying between them. The CDR3 sequence is CASSSEMNTEAFF. CDR3 nucleotide sequence: TGTGCCAGCAGCTCCGAGATGAACACTGAAGCTTTCTTT.

This chain joins TRBV4-2 and TRBJ2-4, with TRBD2 matching over 11 bases. V trimming: 0 bases; J trimming: 3 bases; junction bases outside the gene matches: 10. CDR1 and CDR2 from the germline V gene are LGHNA and YNFKEQ. This CDR3 spans 19 amino acids. The CDR3 DNA reads as TGTGCCAGCAGCCAAGAGACTAGCGGGGCCCCAATTGGCAAAAACATTCAGTACTTC. Its translation: CASSQETSGAPIGKNIQYF.

The rearrangement uses TRBV2 and TRBJ2-5; 13 bases line up with TRBD2. V trimming: 2 bases; J trimming: 5 bases; junction bases outside the gene matches: 8. CDR1 is SNHLY and CDR2 is FYNNEI in the germline V gene. The CDR3 length is 17 residues. The CDR3 reads CASSERLAGGPGETQYF. The CDR3 DNA reads TGTGCCAGCAGTGAAAGACTAGCGGGAGGACCTGGGGAGACCCAGTACTTC.

The CDR3 is CASSLEWSSYNSPLHF. CDR3 nucleotides: TGTGCCAGCAGCTTAGAGTGGAGCTCCTATAATTCACCCCTCCACTTT. The rearrangement uses TRBV11-2 and TRBJ1-6, with D hard to call. This CDR3 region has 16 residues. V lost 0 bases and J 0 bases, leaving 6 bases between the germline ends. Germline CDR1 SGHAT, CDR2 FQNNGV.

This clone has more than one count but fewer than ten. The rearrangement joins TRBV19 to TRBJ1-5, with D unresolved. V gave up 5 bases and J gave up 5 bases, with 16 bases separating them. In germline, CDR1 is LNHDA, CDR2 SQIVND (reference sequence). The CDR3 runs 15 residues. The CDR3 reads CASSASGRADQPQHF. CDR3 DNA: TGTGCCAGTAGTGCCTCGGGAAGGGCAGATCAGCCCCAGCATTTT.

The rearrangement links TRBV5-1 to TRBJ1-1, with 10 positions matching TRBD1. The CDR3 length is 17 residues. The germline V gene encodes CDR1 SGHRS and CDR2 YFSETQ. The V and J ends lost 0 bases and 10 bases, in that order; junction bases with no gene match: 15. The CDR3 here is CASSLAVRDRGSQGAFF. Written as DNA, the CDR3 is TGCGCCAGCAGCTTGGCGGTCCGGGACAGGGGCTCGCAGGGAGCTTTCTTT.

The chain has TRBV7-9 and TRBJ2-1; possible D gene TRBD1, 5 bases. The V gene's germline CDR1 is SEHNR and CDR2 FQNEAQ (reference sequence). The CDR3 length is 14 residues. Trimming stripped 2 bases from V and 8 bases from J, with 13 bases between. The CDR3 here is CASSLRSGIDEQFF. CDR3 nucleotide sequence: TGTGCCAGCAGCTTACGATCAGGGATCGATGAGCAGTTCTTC.

The gene calls are TRBV18 and TRBJ2-5; 9 bases line up with TRBD1. The J segment lost 1 base and the V segment lost 6 bases, leaving 9 bases of the junction unmatched. The CDR3 is 16 residues long. Germline lookup yields CDR1 KGHSH and CDR2 LQKENI. CDR3 sequence (DNA): TGTGCCAGCTCTCCTCAACAGGGGGCACTCCAAGAGACCCAGTACTTC. This codes for CASSPQQGALQETQYF.

The rearrangement joins TRBV25-1 to TRBJ1-2; D remains ambiguous. The germline gives CDR1 MGHDK, CDR2 SYGVNS. V gave up 4 bases and J gave up 1 base, with 13 bases separating them. The CDR3 spans 15 residues. The CDR3 region has the DNA TGTGCCAGCAGTGTGGGCCACCGAAGTAACTATGGCTACACCTTC. The encoded protein is CASSVGHRSNYGYTF.

The chain couples TRBV27 to TRBJ2-5; the D is unclear. The CDR3 totals 15 residues. The germline V and J ends were trimmed by 5 bases and 7 bases, with 20 bases remaining between them. Germline CDR1 and CDR2: MNHEY and SMNVEV (reference sequence). The CDR3 region has the DNA TGTGCCAGCAGTCCCTATCTCGTAAGCGATGGGACCCAGTACTTC. Residues: CASSPYLVSDGTQYF.

The genes are TRBV5-8 and TRBJ1-2, with D perhaps TRBD1 (5 bases). Germline-derived CDR1 and CDR2 are SGHTS and YDEGEE. CDR3 length equals 14 residues. V was shortened by 0 bases and J by 4 bases, with 10 bases between the two germline ends. CDR3 protein: CASSLVQGGYGYTF. CDR3 coding DNA: TGTGCCAGCAGCTTGGTGCAGGGAGGCTATGGCTACACCTTC.

This chain links TRBV7-8 with TRBJ2-5; TRBD2 agrees at 13 bases. The V gene end was trimmed by 5 bases and the J gene end by 5 bases; junction bases not matched to a gene: 14. The germline V gene encodes CDR1 SGHVS and CDR2 FQNEAQ. The CDR3 has 18 residues. Here the CDR3 reads CASSVGSRTSGSRETQYF. CDR3 in DNA: TGTGCCAGCAGCGTAGGATCCCGGACTAGCGGGAGTAGGGAGACCCAGTACTTC. The whole variable domain, filled in from reference TRBV7-8 and TRBJ2-5, reads GAGVSQSPRYKVAKRGQDVALRCDPISGHVSLFWYQQALGQGPEFLTYFQNEAQLDKSGLPSDRFFAERPEGSVSTLKIQRTQQEDSAVYLCASSVGSRTSGSRETQYFGPGTRLLVL.

The rearrangement joins TRBV13 to TRBJ2-7, with 9 bases identical to TRBD1. J lost 6 bases, V lost 5 bases, and 8 bases had no gene match. CDR3 size: 14 residues. Germline V gene lookup returns CDR1 PRHDT and CDR2 FYEKMQ (reference sequence). Written as DNA, the CDR3 is TGTGCCAGCAGCAGAGAACAGGGGGCTAGCGAGCAGTACTTC. Translated, it gives CASSREQGASEQYF.

This chain links TRBV5-1 with TRBJ2-1; TRBD2 agrees at 10 bases. The CDR3 has 16 residues. The junction had 2 bases not matched to a gene; V was cut back by 0 bases and J by 2 bases. The V gene's germline CDR1 is SGHRS and CDR2 YFSETQ. CDR3 residues: CASSLASGRAYNEQFF. CDR3 nucleotides: TGCGCCAGCAGCTTGGCAAGCGGGAGGGCCTACAATGAGCAGTTCTTC. The variable domain in full, with the rest retrieved from reference TRBV5-1 and TRBJ2-1, is KAGVTQTPRYLIKTRGQQVTLSCSPISGHRSVSWYQQTPGQGLQFLFEYFSETQRNKGNFPGRFSGRQFSNSRSEMNVSTLELGDSALYLCASSLASGRAYNEQFFGPGTRLTVL.

The J gene is TRBJ2-1, the V gene TRBV5-6, with TRBD1 identical over 7 bases. Germline values: CDR1 SGHDT, CDR2 YYEEEE. The junction had 5 bases not matched to a gene; V was cut back by 4 bases and J by 7 bases. This CDR3 has 13 residues. CDR3 DNA sequence: TGTGCCAGCAGCGGGACAGTCAGGAATGAGCAGTTCTTC. Its translation is CASSGTVRNEQFF.